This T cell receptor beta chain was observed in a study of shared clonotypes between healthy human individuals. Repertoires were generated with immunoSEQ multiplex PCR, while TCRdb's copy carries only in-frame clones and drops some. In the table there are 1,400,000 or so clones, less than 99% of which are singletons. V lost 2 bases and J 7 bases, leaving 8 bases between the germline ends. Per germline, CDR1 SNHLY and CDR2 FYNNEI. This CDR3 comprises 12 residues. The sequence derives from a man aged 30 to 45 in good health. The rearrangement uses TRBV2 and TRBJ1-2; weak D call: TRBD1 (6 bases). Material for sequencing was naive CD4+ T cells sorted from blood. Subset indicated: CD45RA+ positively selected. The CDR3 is CASSERGSGYTF. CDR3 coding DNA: TGTGCCAGCAGTGAAAGGGGGTCTGGCTACACCTTC.